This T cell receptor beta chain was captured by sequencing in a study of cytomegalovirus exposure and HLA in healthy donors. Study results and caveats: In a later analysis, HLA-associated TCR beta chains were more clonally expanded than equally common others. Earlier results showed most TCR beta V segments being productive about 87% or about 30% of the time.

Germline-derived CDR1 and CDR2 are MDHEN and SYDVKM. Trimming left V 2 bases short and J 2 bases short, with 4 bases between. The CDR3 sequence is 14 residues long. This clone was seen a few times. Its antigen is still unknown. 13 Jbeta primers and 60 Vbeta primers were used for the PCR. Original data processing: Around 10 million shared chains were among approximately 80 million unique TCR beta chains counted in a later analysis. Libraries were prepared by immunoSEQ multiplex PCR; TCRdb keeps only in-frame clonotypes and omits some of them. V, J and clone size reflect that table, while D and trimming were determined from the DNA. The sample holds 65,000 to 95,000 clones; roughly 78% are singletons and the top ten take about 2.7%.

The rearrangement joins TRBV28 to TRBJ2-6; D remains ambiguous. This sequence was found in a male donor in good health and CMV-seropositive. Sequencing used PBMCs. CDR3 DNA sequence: TGTGCCAGCAGTTTAGTCGCTGGGGCCAACGTCCTGACTTTC. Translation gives CASSLVAGANVLTF. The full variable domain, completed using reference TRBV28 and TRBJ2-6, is DVKVTQSSRYLVKRTGEKVFLECVQDMDHENMFWYRQDPGLGLRLIYFSYDVKMKEKGDIPEGYSVSREKKERFSLILESASTNQTSMYLCASSLVAGANVLTFGAGSRLTVL.